The sequence of this T cell receptor (beta chain) was determined in a study of blood T cell repertoires in COVID-19. Overall study: The samples span acute and convalescent COVID-19 from the United States, Italy and Spain. T cells, B-cell-depleted T cells, or PBMCs supplied cDNA or gDNA.

The CDR3 consists of 17 residues. CDR1 SGHAT and CDR2 FQNNGV come from the germline V gene. Trimming removed 5 bases at V and 6 bases at J, with 25 bases between. How the authors handled the data: Reference gene primer amplification gave estimated nucleated cell counts. Produced via immunoSEQ multiplex PCR; TCRdb's table is partial and in-frame only. V, J and clone size derive from that table, while D and trimming were established from the DNA sequence. The sample holds 90,000 to 100,000 clones, 84% seen once. The clonotype originates from a man aged 55 to 70 with acute or convalescent COVID-19. The chain uses TRBV11-2 and TRBJ2-5; D might be TRBD2 (8 bases). Sequenced material: peripheral blood. CDR3 DNA sequence: TGTGCCAGCAGCCAGACCGAAGGGGGCGGGGGGAGGAAGACCCAGTACTTC. Amino acids: CASSQTEGGGGRKTQYF.